Following are 27 T cell receptor beta chains from one sample sequenced in a study of T-cell reconstitution after alpha-beta-depleted transplantation in children. A TCRbeta library incorporating unique molecular identifiers was prepared. A single record per CDR3 protein comes from TCRdb applying MiXCR to the PCR reads. The sample yields 450,000 to 600,000 distinct CDR3 sequences, around 19% seen once. Material: PBMCs from the stem cell graft donor, obtained from the stem cell graft. The receptors shown here come from a human donor who donated a stem cell graft to a child with acute lymphoblastic leukemia.

This chain connects TRBV27 to TRBJ2-1; 7 bases are shared with TRBD2. The CDR3 is 17 amino acids. Germline-derived CDR1 and CDR2 are MNHEY and SMNVEV (reference sequence). After removal of 4 bases from V and 7 bases from J, the junction contained 16 bases not matched to a gene. The CDR3 sequence: CASSSRTGAGEGNEQFF. In DNA form, the CDR3 reads TGTGCCAGCAGTTCCCGGACTGGGGCGGGAGAGGGGAATGAGCAGTTCTTC.

J is TRBJ2-7 and V is TRBV5-1; D remains unclear. Germline-derived CDR1 and CDR2 are SGHRS and YFSETQ. This CDR3 spans 13 amino acids. Trimming cost V 4 bases and J 3 bases, with 11 bases left between them. Written as DNA, the CDR3 is TGCGCCAGCAGCCAGAGACCTGGCTACGAGCAGTACTTC. Amino acids: CASSQRPGYEQYF.

This clonotype occurred a few times. This chain links TRBV20-1 with TRBJ2-6, with a possible D match to TRBD2 (5 bases). The ends were cut back, 1 base at V and 0 bases at J, with 13 bases in the middle. This CDR3 has 17 residues. CDR1 is DFQATT, CDR2 SNEGSKA, per germline (reference sequence). CDR3 bases: TGCAGTGCTAGAGGTCCGGGGATCGGCTCTGGGGCCAACGTCCTGACTTTC. It is translated as CSARGPGIGSGANVLTF.

This rearrangement joins TRBV13 to TRBJ1-5, with TRBD1 matching 7 bases. Germline V gene sequence: CDR1 PRHDT, CDR2 FYEKMQ (reference sequence). The CDR3 loop spans 15 amino acids. V dropped 5 bases and J dropped 7; count of bases not matched to a gene: 11. The CDR3 DNA is TGTGCCAGCAGCGCAGCGGGGGACAGATCCCAGCCCCAGCATTTT. Residues: CASSAAGDRSQPQHF.

This clonotype was observed a handful of times. The chain links TRBV9 to TRBJ2-1, with TRBD2 matching 7 bases. CDR1 and CDR2 from the germline V gene are SGDLS and YYNGEE. V shed 4 bases and J 4 bases; nucleotides not matched to a gene: 23. The CDR3 contains 20 residues. The CDR3 here is CASSLNPSSGEGLRYNEQFF. In DNA, the CDR3 is TGTGCCAGCAGCCTTAACCCCTCCAGCGGGGAGGGTCTAAGATACAATGAGCAGTTCTTC.

This chain links TRBV29-1 with TRBJ1-2; D remains ambiguous. The V gene lost 5 bases and the J gene lost 7 bases, with 5 bases spanning the gap. CDR1 is SQVTM and CDR2 is ANQGSEA in the germline V gene. The CDR3 has 9 amino acids. CDR3 nucleotide sequence: TGCAGCGTTACAAGTGGCTACACCTTC. Translation gives CSVTSGYTF. Full variable domain (outside the CDR3, taken from reference TRBV29-1 and TRBJ1-2): SAVISQKPSRDICQRGTSLTIQCQVDSQVTMMFWYRQQPGQSLTLIATANQGSEATYESGFVIDKFPISRPNLTFSTLTVSNMSPEDSSIYLCSVTSGYTFGSGTRLTVV.

This clonotype has a handful of counts. The chain combines TRBV20-1 with TRBJ2-1; D ambiguous. V lost 1 base to trimming and J lost 4 bases, with 2 bases between them. The CDR3 has 11 amino acids. CDR1 and CDR2 (germline): DFQATT, SNEGSKA (reference sequence). CDR3 in amino acids: CSARGYNEQFF. The CDR3 coding sequence is TGCAGTGCTAGAGGGTACAATGAGCAGTTCTTC.

This clonotype was observed a few times. The chain recombines TRBV12-3 or TRBV12-4 with TRBJ1-5; D is uncertain. This CDR3 has 14 amino acids. Trimming removed 6 bases from V and 5 bases from J, with 14 bases in between. The CDR3 DNA reads TGTGCCAGCAGCCCCATTCTCGCGGATCAGCCCCAGCATTTT. This sequence encodes CASSPILADQPQHF.

This chain uses TRBV6-1 with TRBJ2-1; 12 positions agree with TRBD2. This CDR3 contains 20 residues. With V trimmed by 4 bases and J by 2 bases, 15 bases remained unmatched. Germline CDR1 is MNHNS and CDR2 is SASEGT. The CDR3 DNA reads TGTGCCAGCAGTGTTCTAGCGGGAGGGCCACCGGTTTTCGCCTACAATGAGCAGTTCTTC. Its translation: CASSVLAGGPPVFAYNEQFF.

This clonotype was observed a handful of times. V and J are TRBV14 and TRBJ1-2, with unresolved D. Between the trimmed V and J ends, which lost 3 bases and 5 bases, there was a span of 10 bases. Germline V gene sequence: CDR1 SGHDN, CDR2 FVKESK. The CDR3 length is 13 residues. The CDR3 sequence: CASSHPTLYGYTF. The DNA of the CDR3 is TGTGCCAGCAGCCATCCAACATTATATGGCTACACCTTC.

This clonotype came up a few times. This chain's CDR3 is CSDLTAEMQVETQYF. In DNA form, the CDR3 reads TGCAGCGACCTAACGGCGGAGATGCAGGTCGAGACCCAGTACTTC. This chain links TRBV29-1 with TRBJ2-5; D is unresolved. Germline CDR1 is SQVTM and CDR2 is ANQGSEA. The CDR3 is 15 amino acids. Trimming removed 7 bases at V and 5 bases at J, with 23 bases between. Full variable domain (missing parts from reference TRBV29-1 and TRBJ2-5): SAVISQKPSRDICQRGTSLTIQCQVDSQVTMMFWYRQQPGQSLTLIATANQGSEATYESGFVIDKFPISRPNLTFSTLTVSNMSPEDSSIYLCSDLTAEMQVETQYFGPGTRLLVL.

The V gene is TRBV6-1, the J gene TRBJ1-1, with D possibly TRBD1 on 6 matching bases. The germline CDR1 and CDR2 sequences are MNHNS and SASEGT. The CDR3 has 15 residues. Trimming removed 0 bases at V and 1 base at J, with 9 bases between. DNA for the CDR3: TGTGCCAGCAGTGAAGCCTTGACAGGGAACACTGAAGCTTTCTTT. Translated: CASSEALTGNTEAFF.

The rearrangement links TRBV19 to TRBJ2-1; D could derive from TRBD1 or TRBD2 (5 bases each). The CDR3 is 14 amino acids. The V end lost 5 bases, the J end lost 6 bases, and 14 bases lay between the germline ends. CDR1 and CDR2 (germline): LNHDA, SQIVND (reference sequence). This CDR3 is CASSPRGRRNEQFF. DNA for the CDR3: TGTGCCAGTAGTCCCCGGGGCAGGCGCAATGAGCAGTTCTTC. The variable domain in full, with the rest retrieved from reference TRBV19 and TRBJ2-1, is DGGITQSPKYLFRKEGQNVTLSCEQNLNHDAMYWYRQDPGQGLRLIYYSQIVNDFQKGDIAEGYSVSREKKESFPLTVTSAQKNPTAFYLCASSPRGRRNEQFFGPGTRLTVL.

This clonotype was seen only a few times. V is TRBV7-9 and J is TRBJ2-5; 9 bases match TRBD1. V shed 5 bases, J shed 3 bases, and the junction held 4 bases outside the gene matches. Per the germline V gene, CDR1 is SEHNR and CDR2 is FQNEAQ (reference sequence). The CDR3 has 14 amino acids. CDR3 DNA sequence: TGTGCCAGCAGCGGAAGGACAGGGGAAGAGACCCAGTACTTC. Its protein product is CASSGRTGEETQYF.

The chain joins TRBV5-1 to TRBJ2-7; D not certain. The germline V gene encodes CDR1 SGHRS and CDR2 YFSETQ. CDR3 length: 12 amino acids. The germline V and J ends were trimmed by 6 bases and 2 bases, with 9 bases remaining between them. CDR3 DNA sequence: TGCGCCAGCATCGGCGGACCCTACGAGCAGTACTTC. Amino acids: CASIGGPYEQYF.

This clonotype was recorded at least ten times. The rearrangement joins TRBV5-1 to TRBJ1-4; D is unresolved. The V end lost 1 base, the J end lost 0 bases, and 4 bases lay between the germline ends. The CDR3 consists of 14 residues. Germline loops: CDR1 SGHRS, CDR2 YFSETQ. Here the CDR3 DNA reads TGCGCCAGCAGCTTGCGCGCAACTAATGAAAAACTGTTTTTT. Translated: CASSLRATNEKLFF. Full variable domain (rest looked up from reference TRBV5-1 and TRBJ1-4): KAGVTQTPRYLIKTRGQQVTLSCSPISGHRSVSWYQQTPGQGLQFLFEYFSETQRNKGNFPGRFSGRQFSNSRSEMNVSTLELGDSALYLCASSLRATNEKLFFGSGTQLSVL.

The sample holds a few counts of this clonotype. The gene calls are TRBV9 and TRBJ2-7, with D possibly called TRBD1 or TRBD2 (7 bases each). Germline V gene data show CDR1 as SGDLS and CDR2 as YYNGEE. V was trimmed by 3 bases and J by 3 bases, leaving 16 bases between them. This CDR3 has 15 amino acids. For the CDR3, the DNA is TGTGCCAGCAGCGAGGGGGGGACAGTCAACTACGAGCAGTACTTC. Its protein product is CASSEGGTVNYEQYF.

The rearrangement uses TRBV12-3 or TRBV12-4 and TRBJ1-2, with TRBD1 matching 7 bases. Trimming removed 6 bases from V and 3 bases from J; junction bases left unmatched: 4. The CDR3 covers 13 residues. The CDR3 region is CASRSDRDYGYTF. The CDR3 region has the DNA TGTGCCAGCAGATCCGACAGGGACTATGGCTACACCTTC.

The V gene is TRBV20-1, the J gene TRBJ2-7, with TRBD1 as a possible D gene (5 bases). CDR3 length equals 13 residues. Germline V gene data show CDR1 as DFQATT and CDR2 as SNEGSKA (reference sequence). Trimming shortened V by 6 bases and J by 2 bases, and 14 bases separated the two germline ends. Here the CDR3 DNA reads TGCAGTGCCGAAGATGGGGCGGCCTACGAGCAGTACTTC. Amino acids: CSAEDGAAYEQYF.

J is TRBJ2-7 and V is TRBV12-3 or TRBV12-4, with 10 positions matching TRBD2. The CDR3 consists of 18 residues. The junction had 12 bases not matched to a gene; V was cut back by 3 bases and J by 1 base. The CDR3 region is CASSFQFPSLAGSYEQYF. The CDR3, as DNA: TGTGCCAGCAGTTTTCAGTTCCCCTCACTAGCGGGATCCTACGAGCAGTACTTC.

This clonotype appeared many times. The chain carries TRBV5-1 and TRBJ2-3, with TRBD2 as a possible D gene (5 bases). Germline V CDR1 and CDR2: SGHRS, YFSETQ. V dropped 7 bases and J dropped 3 bases, with 12 bases sitting between them. The CDR3 has 13 amino acids. CDR3 coding DNA: TGCGCCAGCGCTGCGGGTTTAACAGATACGCAGTATTTT. Translated: CASAAGLTDTQYF.

This clonotype was counted at least ten times. This chain connects TRBV6-5 to TRBJ2-7; D call uncertain. The V end was cut by 2 bases, the J end by 3 bases, with 8 bases between. Germline CDR1 reads MNHEY; CDR2 reads SVGAGI. CDR3 length: 13 residues. The CDR3 DNA reads TGTGCCAGCAGTTACAGTGGGGACTACGAGCAGTACTTC. Translation: CASSYSGDYEQYF.

The V call is TRBV5-1, the J call TRBJ2-5; TRBD1 is a possible D gene (5 bases). V was trimmed by 0 bases and J by 4 bases, leaving 10 bases between them. This CDR3 is built from 14 residues. Germline V gene data show CDR1 as SGHRS and CDR2 as YFSETQ. Written as DNA, the CDR3 is TGCGCCAGCAGCTTGGCCAGGGTGCCAGAGACCCAGTACTTC. Amino acid sequence: CASSLARVPETQYF.

V and J are TRBV7-6 and TRBJ2-7; 11 positions match TRBD2. With 3 bases clipped from V and 5 bases from J, the junction kept 3 bases outside the gene matches. Germline V gene lookup returns CDR1 SGHVS and CDR2 FNYEAQ. The length of the CDR3 is 14 residues. This CDR3 is CASSFSGRVNEQYF. DNA of the CDR3: TGTGCCAGCAGCTTTAGCGGGAGGGTAAACGAGCAGTACTTC.

For the CDR3, the DNA is TGCGCCAGCAGCTTGGCCGGACAGGGGCTTCCTAGAGAGACCCAGTACTTC. It is translated as CASSLAGQGLPRETQYF. V is TRBV5-1 and J is TRBJ2-5, with TRBD1 matching over 9 bases. Germline V gene lookup returns CDR1 SGHRS and CDR2 YFSETQ. The CDR3 length is 17 residues. With V trimmed by 0 bases and J by 4 bases, 10 bases remained unmatched.

This clonotype was counted a few times. CDR3 protein: CASRGTGKGTNEKLFF. The DNA for the CDR3 is TGTGCCAGCAGGGGGACAGGGAAGGGGACTAATGAAAAACTGTTTTTT. The chain uses TRBV25-1 and TRBJ1-4, with TRBD1 matching 9 bases. Germline CDR1 is MGHDK and CDR2 is SYGVNS. V was pared by 6 bases and J by 2 bases, with 7 bases of the junction left unmatched. The CDR3 has 16 residues. Based on the CDR3 plus reference TRBV25-1 and TRBJ1-4, the full variable domain is EADIYQTPRYLVIGTGKKITLECSQTMGHDKMYWYQQDPGMELHLIHYSYGVNSTEKGDLSSESTVSRIRTEHFPLTLESARPSHTSQYLCASRGTGKGTNEKLFFGSGTQLSVL.

This clonotype showed up just a few times. The chain couples TRBV6-5 to TRBJ2-7; either TRBD1 or TRBD2 may fit D (5 bases each). Germline CDR1 is MNHEY and CDR2 is SVGAGI. V shed 2 bases and J shed 0 bases, with 11 bases lying between them. The CDR3 has 15 amino acids. The CDR3 is CASSYRDGLSYEQYF. CDR3 coding DNA: TGTGCCAGCAGTTACCGGGACGGCCTCTCCTACGAGCAGTACTTC.